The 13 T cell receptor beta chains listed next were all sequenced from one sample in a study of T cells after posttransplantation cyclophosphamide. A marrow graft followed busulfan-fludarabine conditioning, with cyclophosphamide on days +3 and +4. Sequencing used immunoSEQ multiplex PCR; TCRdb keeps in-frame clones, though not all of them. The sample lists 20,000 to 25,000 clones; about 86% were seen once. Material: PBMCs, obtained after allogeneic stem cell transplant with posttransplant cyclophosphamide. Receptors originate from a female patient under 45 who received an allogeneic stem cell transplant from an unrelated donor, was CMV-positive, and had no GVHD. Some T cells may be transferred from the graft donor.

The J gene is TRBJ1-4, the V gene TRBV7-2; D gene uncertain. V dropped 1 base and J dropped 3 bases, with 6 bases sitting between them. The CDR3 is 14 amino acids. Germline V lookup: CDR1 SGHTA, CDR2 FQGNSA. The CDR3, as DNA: TGTGCCAGCAGCTTAGGTGGAGCTAATGAAAAACTGTTTTTT. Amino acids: CASSLGGANEKLFF.

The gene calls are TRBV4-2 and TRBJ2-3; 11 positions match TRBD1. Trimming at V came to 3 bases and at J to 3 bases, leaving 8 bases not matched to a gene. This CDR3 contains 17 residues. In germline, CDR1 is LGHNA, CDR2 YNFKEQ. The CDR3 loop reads CASSHVPGQGETDTQYF. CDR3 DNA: TGTGCCAGCAGCCATGTACCGGGACAGGGGGAGACAGATACGCAGTATTTT.

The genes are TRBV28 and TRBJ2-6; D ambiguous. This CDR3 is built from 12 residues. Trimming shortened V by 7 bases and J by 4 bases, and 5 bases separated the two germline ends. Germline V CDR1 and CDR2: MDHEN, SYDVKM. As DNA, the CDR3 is TGTGCCAGCACTGGCGGGGCCAACGTCCTGACTTTC. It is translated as CASTGGANVLTF.

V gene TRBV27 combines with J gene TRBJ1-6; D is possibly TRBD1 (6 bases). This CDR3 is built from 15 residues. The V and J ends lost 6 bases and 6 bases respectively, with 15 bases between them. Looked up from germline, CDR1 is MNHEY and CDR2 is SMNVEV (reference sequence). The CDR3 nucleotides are TGTGCCAGCAGCCCTAAGGGGGTCCCTAATTCACCCCTCCACTTT. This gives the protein CASSPKGVPNSPLHF.

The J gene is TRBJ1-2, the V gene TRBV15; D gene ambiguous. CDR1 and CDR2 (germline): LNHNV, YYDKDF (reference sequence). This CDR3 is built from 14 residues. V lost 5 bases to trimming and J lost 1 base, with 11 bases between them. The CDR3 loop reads CATSARVNNYGYTF. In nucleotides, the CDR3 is TGTGCCACCAGCGCCCGGGTGAATAACTATGGCTACACCTTC.

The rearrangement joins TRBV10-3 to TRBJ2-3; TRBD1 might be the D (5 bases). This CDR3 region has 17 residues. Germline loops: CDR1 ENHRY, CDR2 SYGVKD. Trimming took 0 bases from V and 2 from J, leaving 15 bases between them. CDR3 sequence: CAISESGQGRITDTQYF. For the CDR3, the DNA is TGTGCCATCAGTGAGTCTGGCCAGGGTAGAATCACAGATACGCAGTATTTT.

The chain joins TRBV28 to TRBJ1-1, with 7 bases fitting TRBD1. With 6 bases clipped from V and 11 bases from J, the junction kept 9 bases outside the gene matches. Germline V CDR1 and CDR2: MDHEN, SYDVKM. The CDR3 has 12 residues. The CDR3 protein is CASRSRGRWAFF. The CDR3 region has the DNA TGTGCCAGCAGATCAAGGGGGCGCTGGGCTTTCTTT.

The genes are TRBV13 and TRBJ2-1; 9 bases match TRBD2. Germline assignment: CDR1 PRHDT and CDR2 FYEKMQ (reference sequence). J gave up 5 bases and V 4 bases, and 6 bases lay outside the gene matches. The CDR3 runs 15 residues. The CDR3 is CASSSLAGLNNEQFF. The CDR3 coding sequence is TGTGCCAGCAGCTCGCTAGCGGGGCTCAACAATGAGCAGTTCTTC.

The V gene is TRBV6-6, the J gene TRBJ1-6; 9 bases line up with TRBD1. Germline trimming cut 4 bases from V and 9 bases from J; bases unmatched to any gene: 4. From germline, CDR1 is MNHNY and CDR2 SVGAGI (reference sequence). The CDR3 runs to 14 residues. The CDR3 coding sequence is TGTGCCAGCAGTTGGACAGGGGCCGTTTCACCCCTCCACTTT. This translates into CASSWTGAVSPLHF.

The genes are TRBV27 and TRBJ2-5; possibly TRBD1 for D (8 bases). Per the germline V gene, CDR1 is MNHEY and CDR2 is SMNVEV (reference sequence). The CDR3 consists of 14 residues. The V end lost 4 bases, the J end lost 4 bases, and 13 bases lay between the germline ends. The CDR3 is CASSSGGGGETQYF. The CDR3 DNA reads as TGTGCCAGCAGTTCAGGGGGCGGGGGAGAGACCCAGTACTTC.

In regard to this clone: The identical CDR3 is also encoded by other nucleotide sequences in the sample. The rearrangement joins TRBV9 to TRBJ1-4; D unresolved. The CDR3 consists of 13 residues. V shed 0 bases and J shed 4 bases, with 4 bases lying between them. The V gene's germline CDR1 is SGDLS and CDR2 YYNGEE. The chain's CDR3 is CASSVDGNEKLFF. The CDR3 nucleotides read TGTGCCAGCAGCGTAGACGGTAATGAAAAACTGTTTTTT.

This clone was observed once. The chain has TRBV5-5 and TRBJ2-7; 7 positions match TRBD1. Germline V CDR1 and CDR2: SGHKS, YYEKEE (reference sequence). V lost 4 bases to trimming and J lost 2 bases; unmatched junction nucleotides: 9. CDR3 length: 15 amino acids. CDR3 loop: CASSQPDRQTYEQYF. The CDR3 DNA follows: TGTGCCAGCAGCCAACCGGACAGGCAAACCTACGAGCAGTACTTC.

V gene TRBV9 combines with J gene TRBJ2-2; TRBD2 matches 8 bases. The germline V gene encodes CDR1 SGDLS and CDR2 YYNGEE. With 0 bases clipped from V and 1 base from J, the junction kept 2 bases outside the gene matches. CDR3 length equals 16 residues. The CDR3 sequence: CASSVGSGKNTGELFF. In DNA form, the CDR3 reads TGTGCCAGCAGCGTAGGTAGCGGGAAGAACACCGGGGAGCTGTTTTTT.